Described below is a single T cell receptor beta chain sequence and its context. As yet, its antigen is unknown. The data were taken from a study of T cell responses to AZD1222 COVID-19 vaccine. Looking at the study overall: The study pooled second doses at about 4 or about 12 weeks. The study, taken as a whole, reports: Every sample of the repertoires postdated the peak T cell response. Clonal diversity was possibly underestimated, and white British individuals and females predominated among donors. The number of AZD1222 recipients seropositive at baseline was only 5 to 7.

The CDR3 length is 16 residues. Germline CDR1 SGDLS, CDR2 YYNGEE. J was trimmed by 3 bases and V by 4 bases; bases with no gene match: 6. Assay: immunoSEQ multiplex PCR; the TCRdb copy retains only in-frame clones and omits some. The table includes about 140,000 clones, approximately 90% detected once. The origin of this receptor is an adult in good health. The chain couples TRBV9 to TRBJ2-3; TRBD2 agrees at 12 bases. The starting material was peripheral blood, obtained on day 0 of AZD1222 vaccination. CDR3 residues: CASSRSGLAGTDTQYF. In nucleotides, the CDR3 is TGTGCCAGCAGCAGGTCAGGACTAGCGGGAACAGATACGCAGTATTTT.